Described below is a single T cell receptor (beta chain) sequence and its context. The data stem from a study of blood T cell repertoires in COVID-19. On the study more broadly: Whether acute or convalescent, the COVID-19 samples came from the United States, Italy and Spain. T cells, B-cell-depleted T cells, or PBMCs supplied cDNA or gDNA.

Trimming pared 2 bases from V and 6 bases from J, leaving 16 bases between. This CDR3 region has 15 residues. Per germline, CDR1 LNHDA and CDR2 SQIVND (reference sequence). The data were produced by immunoSEQ multiplex PCR, yet TCRdb's version contains in-frame clones alone and is incomplete. The table includes about 270,000 clones, about 88% detected once. This sequence originates from a woman aged 45-60 years who had recovered from COVID-19. This chain uses TRBV19 with TRBJ1-1; D call uncertain. Sequenced sample: PBMCs or T cells enriched from blood (not recorded which). Here the CDR3 reads CASSIRRVYSSEAFF. In DNA form, the CDR3 reads TGTGCCAGTAGTATACGGAGGGTATACTCGTCTGAAGCTTTCTTT.